A selection of T cell receptor beta chains follows, all from one sample in a study of shared clonotypes between healthy human individuals. Produced via immunoSEQ multiplex PCR; TCRdb's table is partial and in-frame only. The sample records 600,000 to 750,000 clones, approximately 79% being singletons. The sequenced sample was memory CD4+ T cells sorted from blood. The receptors shown here come from a woman under 40 in good health. Each CDR3 is given with its conserved first and last residue. Each record gives: J gene, V gene, clone size, D gene, CDR3 DNA, CDR3 protein. The D gene is left open where the match is weak. Rows give clone size only sometimes, using once, few, many, or a class for an expanded clone.

TRBJ2-1 | TRBV5-1 | NA | NA | TGCGCCAGCAGCCCCTTAGGGTTGGGGGAGTTGGACGTGGAGCAGTTCTTC | CASSPLGLGELDVEQFF
TRBJ1-2 | TRBV28 | NA | TRBD1 | TGTGCCAGCAGTCGGACAGGGGGGAACAATGGCTACACCTTC | CASSRTGGNNGYTF
TRBJ1-1 | TRBV10-3 | few | NA | TGTGCCATCAGTATCAGAGCGGGGAACACTGAAGCTTTCTTT | CAISIRAGNTEAFF
TRBJ1-1 | TRBV11-2 | NA | NA | TGTGCCAGCAGCGTATCTCTGAACACTGAAGCTTTCTTT | CASSVSLNTEAFF
TRBJ1-1 | TRBV29-1 | once | NA | TGCAGCGTTGGAGAAGGGAGAACTGAAGCTTTCTTT | CSVGEGRTEAFF
TRBJ1-2 | TRBV7-2 | NA | NA | TGTGCCAGCAGCTTAGCGCTTTCGGCTAACTATGGCTACACCTTC | CASSLALSANYGYTF
TRBJ2-5 | TRBV29-1 | few | NA | TGCAGCGTTGAAGGTCCAGGGCGAGGGGGGACCCAGTACTTC | CSVEGPGRGGTQYF
TRBJ1-1 | TRBV19 | NA | TRBD1 | TGTGCCAGTAGTGGGACAGGTTTAACGGGGAACACTGAAGCTTTCTTT | CASSGTGLTGNTEAFF
TRBJ2-3 | TRBV10-2 | NA | TRBD1 | TGCGCCAGCATTCCGGGACAGGTCACAGATACGCAGTATTTT | CASIPGQVTDTQYF
TRBJ2-7 | TRBV5-5 | NA | TRBD1 | TGTGCCAGCAGCTGGGGACAGGGGGCCACCTACGAGCAGTACTTC | CASSWGQGATYEQYF
TRBJ2-7 | TRBV29-1 | NA | TRBD1 | TGCAGCGTAACAGGGGGGCGAACCCCGTCCTACGAGCAGTACTTC | CSVTGGRTPSYEQYF
TRBJ2-1 | TRBV7-7 | few | TRBD2 | TGTGCCAGCAGCCAGGGAGGGGCGGAGTACAATGAGCAGTTCTTC | CASSQGGAEYNEQFF
TRBJ2-3 | TRBV5-4 | NA | TRBD2 | TGTGCCAGCAGCTTTTCGGTAGGGACTAGCGGATCTCTCACAGATACGCAGTATTTT | CASSFSVGTSGSLTDTQYF
TRBJ2-7 | TRBV19 | NA | NA | TGTGCCAGTAGTATAAGACAGGAGACGGGGGAGCAGTACTTC | CASSIRQETGEQYF
TRBJ2-7 | TRBV18 | NA | NA | TGTGCCAGCTCACCCCGATCCCTGGTGGACTACGAGCAGTACTTC | CASSPRSLVDYEQYF
TRBJ2-5 | TRBV20-1 | NA | NA | TGCAGTGCTAGAGGAGGGGGGACCCAGTACTTC | CSARGGGTQYF
TRBJ2-2 | TRBV11-2 | NA | NA | TGTGCCAGCAGCCCGGGGACAACCACCGGGGAGCTGTTTTTT | CASSPGTTTGELFF
TRBJ2-5 | TRBV2 | NA | TRBD2 | TGTGCCAGTCGGGGGACTAGCGCGCAACAAGAGACCCAGTACTTC | CASRGTSAQQETQYF
TRBJ2-7 | TRBV28 | NA | TRBD1 | TGTGCCAGCAGTTCGACAGGGGTTTTTAAGGCGAGCTCCTACGAGCAGTACTTC | CASSSTGVFKASSYEQYF
TRBJ2-7 | TRBV20-1 | NA | NA | TGCAGTGCTAGGGGGAAGTACGAGCAGTACTTC | CSARGKYEQYF
TRBJ1-2 | TRBV29-1 | NA | TRBD1 | TGCAGCGTTGAAGACAGGGGGGAAAACTATGGCTACACCTTC | CSVEDRGENYGYTF
TRBJ1-1 | TRBV9 | NA | NA | TGTGCCAGCAGCGTAGGGGTCAAGAACACTGAAGCTTTCTTT | CASSVGVKNTEAFF
TRBJ1-5 | TRBV30 | NA | NA | TGTGCCTGGAACAGGGACGGGCAGCCCCAGCATTTT | CAWNRDGQPQHF
TRBJ2-3 | TRBV9 | NA | TRBD1 | TGTGCCAGCAGCACTAACGGACAGGCTAGCACAGATACGCAGTATTTT | CASSTNGQASTDTQYF
TRBJ2-7 | TRBV29-1 | NA | TRBD1 | TGCAGCGTTGGACCCGGGACAGGGATCTCCTACGAGCAGTACTTC | CSVGPGTGISYEQYF
TRBJ2-3 | TRBV25-1 | NA | NA | TGTGCCAGCATGTCTGCGGCAGATACGCAGTATTTT | CASMSAADTQYF
TRBJ1-4 | TRBV27 | once | NA | TGTGCCAGCAGCAGATGGACCGATGAAAAACTGTTTTTT | CASSRWTDEKLFF
TRBJ2-5 | TRBV5-6 | NA | NA | TGTGCCAGCAGCTTGATGGAGACCCAGTACTTC | CASSLMETQYF
TRBJ2-2 | TRBV7-2 | NA | NA | TGTGCCAGCAGCCGCAGATCTGGGAGCACCGGGGAGCTGTTTTTT | CASSRRSGSTGELFF